A selection of T cell receptor beta chains follows, all from one sample in a study of vaccination effects on CD4 cells after COVID-19. No antigen has been assigned to these receptors. Clones were read by immunoSEQ multiplex PCR, and TCRdb kept only the in-frame ones, dropping some. The sample carries around 55,000 clones, around 67% recorded once. This specimen was CD4+ T cells from PBMCs cultured with SARS-CoV-2 spike peptides, taken before COVID-19 vaccination. Every receptor here comes from a human donor who received a COVID-19 vaccine. The CDR3 runs from the conserved cysteine through the conserved F or W. A D gene is named only where the DNA matches it firmly. Clone size is not always given. Where it is, it says once, few, many or a class for expanded clones.

size	D	J	V	DNA	CDR3
few	NA	TRBJ1-2	TRBV5-1	TGCGCCAGCGGGAAAATACAGGGATCGGACTATGGCTACACCTTC	CASGKIQGSDYGYTF
NA	TRBD1	TRBJ2-3	TRBV7-6	TGTGCCAGCAGCTTGTTACTAAGGCGCGGGACAGGGTTACTTTTGAAACGGGATACGCAGTATTTT	CASSLLLRRGTGLLLKRDTQYF
NA	NA	TRBJ1-6	TRBV6-1	TGTGCCAGCAGTCAAGGACAGAGCTCCTATAATTCACCCCTCCACTTT	CASSQGQSSYNSPLHF
NA	NA	TRBJ2-7	TRBV3-1/TRBV3-2	TGTGCCAGCAGCCAGGGCCGCTGGGAGCAGTACTTC	CASSQGRWEQYF
NA	TRBD2	TRBJ2-1	TRBV2	TGTGCCAGCAGGAAGTCCATTTGGACTAGCGGAGATGAGCAGTTCTTC	CASRKSIWTSGDEQFF
NA	NA	TRBJ2-5	TRBV5-1	TGCGCCAGCAGCTTGATACTAGCAGGAGAGGAGACCCAGTACTTC	CASSLILAGEETQYF
NA	TRBD1	TRBJ1-1	TRBV7-9	TGTGCCAGCAGCTTGACAGGGAGACCCCAATGGGAAGCTTTCTTT	CASSLTGRPQWEAFF
NA	NA	TRBJ1-3	TRBV5-1	TGCGCCAGCAGAAGCAGCATTAGCTCTGGAAACACCATATATTTT	CASRSSISSGNTIYF
NA	NA	TRBJ1-2	TRBV18	TGTGCCAGCTCACCTCAGGGTACCGGGAGTGGCTACACCTTC	CASSPQGTGSGYTF
few	NA	TRBJ1-4	TRBV15	TGTGCCACCAGCAGAGATAGAGTGGGGGGCTGGGAAAAACTGTTTTTT	CATSRDRVGGWEKLFF
NA	NA	TRBJ2-2	TRBV7-8	TGTGCCAGCAGCTTAAAGAACACCGGGGAGCTGTTTTTT	CASSLKNTGELFF
NA	TRBD1	TRBJ2-5	TRBV11-2	TGTGCCAGCAGCCCGGACAGGGGGCTAGGGACCCAGTACTTC	CASSPDRGLGTQYF